These 3 T cell receptor beta chains were sequenced from one sample in a study of cytomegalovirus exposure and HLA in healthy donors. The PCR ran on 60 Vbeta and 13 Jbeta primers. Assay used: immunoSEQ multiplex PCR; TCRdb lists only in-frame clones, some missing. The sample shows approximately 150,000 clones, approximately 80% of them seen only once. The sequenced sample consisted of PBMCs. Receptors were obtained from a man younger than 35 in good health and CMV-seropositive.

This rearrangement joins TRBV15 to TRBJ2-5; 11 bases map to TRBD1. The CDR3 totals 16 residues. CDR1 and CDR2 (germline): LNHNV, YYDKDF (reference sequence). V dropped 3 bases and J dropped 4; count of bases not matched to a gene: 7. CDR3 protein: CATSSLGQGVGETQYF. DNA for the CDR3: TGTGCCACCAGCAGCCTGGGACAGGGGGTTGGAGAGACCCAGTACTTC.

The chain employs TRBV7-3 and TRBJ2-1; TRBD1 aligns across 7 bases. J gave up 4 bases and V 5 bases, and 8 bases lay outside the gene matches. CDR3 size: 15 residues. Germline V lookup: CDR1 SGHTA, CDR2 FQGTGA. The CDR3 nucleotides are TGTGCCAGCAGCACAGGGGTGCAGGGGTACAATGAGCAGTTCTTC. Translating gives CASSTGVQGYNEQFF. The variable domain in full, completed from reference TRBV7-3 and TRBJ2-1, reads GAGVSQTPSNKVTEKGKYVELRCDPISGHTALYWYRQSLGQGPEFLIYFQGTGAADDSGLPNDRFFAVRPEGSVSTLKIQRTERGDSAVYLCASSTGVQGYNEQFFGPGTRLTVL.

This clone was detected once. The CDR3, as DNA: TGTGCCAGCAGCTTTGGACAGGGCGATTACGAGCAGTACTTC. Translating gives CASSFGQGDYEQYF. The V call is TRBV5-4, the J call TRBJ2-7, with 8 bases identical to TRBD1. J lost 4 bases, V lost 2 bases, and 5 bases had no gene match. The CDR3 contains 14 residues. Germline V CDR1 and CDR2: SGHNT, YYREEE (reference sequence).